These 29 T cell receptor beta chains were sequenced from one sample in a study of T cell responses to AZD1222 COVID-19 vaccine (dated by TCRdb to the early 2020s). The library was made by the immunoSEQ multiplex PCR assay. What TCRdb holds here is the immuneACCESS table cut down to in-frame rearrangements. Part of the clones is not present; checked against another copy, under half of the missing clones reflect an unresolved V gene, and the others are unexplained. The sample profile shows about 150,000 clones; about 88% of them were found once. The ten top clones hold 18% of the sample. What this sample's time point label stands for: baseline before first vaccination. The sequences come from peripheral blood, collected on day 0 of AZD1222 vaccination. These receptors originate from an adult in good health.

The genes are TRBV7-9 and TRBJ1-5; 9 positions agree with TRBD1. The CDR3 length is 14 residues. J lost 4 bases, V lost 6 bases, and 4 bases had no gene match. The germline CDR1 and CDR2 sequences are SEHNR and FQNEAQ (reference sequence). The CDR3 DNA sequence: TGTGCCAGCAGTGGGGGACAGGGTAATCAGCCCCAGCATTTT. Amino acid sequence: CASSGGQGNQPQHF.

Here the CDR3 DNA reads TGTGCCAGCAGCCCCATTTCGGGAGACAGTTTATACCAAGAGACCCAGTACTTC. Translated, it gives CASSPISGDSLYQETQYF. The gene calls are TRBV7-8 and TRBJ2-5, with D possibly being TRBD2 (6 bases). With 5 bases removed from V and 0 bases from J, the gap between germline ends came to 22 bases. Germline CDR1 reads SGHVS; CDR2 reads FQNEAQ. The CDR3 is made up of 18 amino acids.

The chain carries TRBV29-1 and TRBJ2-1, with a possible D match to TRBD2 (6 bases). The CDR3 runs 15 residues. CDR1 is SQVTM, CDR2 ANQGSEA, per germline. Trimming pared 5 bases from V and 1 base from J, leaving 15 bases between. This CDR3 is CSVNPSGHSYNEQFF. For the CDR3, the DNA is TGCAGCGTTAATCCAAGCGGGCATTCCTACAATGAGCAGTTCTTC.

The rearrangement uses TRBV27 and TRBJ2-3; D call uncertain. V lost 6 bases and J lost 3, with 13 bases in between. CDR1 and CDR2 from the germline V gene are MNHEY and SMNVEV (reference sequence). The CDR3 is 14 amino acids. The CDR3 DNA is TGTGCCAGCAGCAAAGTCTTACCGACAGATACGCAGTATTTT. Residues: CASSKVLPTDTQYF.

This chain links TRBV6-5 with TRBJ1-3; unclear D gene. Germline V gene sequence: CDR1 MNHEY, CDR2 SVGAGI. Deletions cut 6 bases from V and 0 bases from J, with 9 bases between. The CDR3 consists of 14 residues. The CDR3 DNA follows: TGTGCCAGCAGAACCTGGAGCTCTGGAAACACCATATATTTT. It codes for CASRTWSSGNTIYF.

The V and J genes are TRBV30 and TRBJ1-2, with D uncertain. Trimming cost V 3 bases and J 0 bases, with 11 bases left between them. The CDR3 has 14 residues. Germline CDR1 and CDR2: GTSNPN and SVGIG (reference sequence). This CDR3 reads CAWSMGNTNYGYTF. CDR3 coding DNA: TGTGCCTGGAGCATGGGGAATACTAACTATGGCTACACCTTC.

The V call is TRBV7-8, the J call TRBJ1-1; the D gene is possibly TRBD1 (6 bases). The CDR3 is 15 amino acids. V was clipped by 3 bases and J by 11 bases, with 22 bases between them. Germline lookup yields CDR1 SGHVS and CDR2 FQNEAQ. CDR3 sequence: CASSLPPTGQRGAFF. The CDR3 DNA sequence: TGTGCCAGCAGCTTGCCACCGACAGGCCAGCGGGGGGCTTTCTTT.

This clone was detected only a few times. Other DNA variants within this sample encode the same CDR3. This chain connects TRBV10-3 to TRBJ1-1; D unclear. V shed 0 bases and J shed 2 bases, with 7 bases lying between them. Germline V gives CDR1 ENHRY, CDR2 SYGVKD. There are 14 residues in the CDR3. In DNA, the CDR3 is TGTGCCATCAGTGAGTCAACGGTTAACACTGAAGCTTTCTTT. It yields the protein CAISESTVNTEAFF.

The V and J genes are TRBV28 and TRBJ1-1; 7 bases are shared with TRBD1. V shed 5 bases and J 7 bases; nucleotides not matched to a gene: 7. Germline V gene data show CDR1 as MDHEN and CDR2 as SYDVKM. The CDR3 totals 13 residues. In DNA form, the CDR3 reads TGTGCCAGCAGTAAGGGGGCTAGGTTTGAAGCTTTCTTT. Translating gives CASSKGARFEAFF.

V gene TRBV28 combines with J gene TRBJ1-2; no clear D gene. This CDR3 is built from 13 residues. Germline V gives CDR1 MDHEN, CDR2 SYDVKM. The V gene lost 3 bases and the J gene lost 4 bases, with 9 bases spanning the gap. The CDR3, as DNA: TGTGCCAGCAGTTTCCCGGGCTCCTATGGCTACACCTTC. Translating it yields CASSFPGSYGYTF.

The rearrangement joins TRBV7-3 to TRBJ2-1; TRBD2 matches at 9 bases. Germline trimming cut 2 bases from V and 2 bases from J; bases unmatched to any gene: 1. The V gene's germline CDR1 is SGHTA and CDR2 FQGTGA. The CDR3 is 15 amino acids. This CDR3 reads CASSLRLAAYNEQFF. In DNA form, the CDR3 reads TGTGCCAGCAGCTTACGACTAGCGGCCTACAATGAGCAGTTCTTC.

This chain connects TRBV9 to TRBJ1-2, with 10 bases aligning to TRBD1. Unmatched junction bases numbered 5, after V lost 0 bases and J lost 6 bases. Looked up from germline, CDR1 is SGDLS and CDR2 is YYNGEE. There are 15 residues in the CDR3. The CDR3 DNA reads TGTGCCAGCAGCGTAGTTCCGGGACAGGGGAATGGCTACACCTTC. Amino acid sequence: CASSVVPGQGNGYTF.

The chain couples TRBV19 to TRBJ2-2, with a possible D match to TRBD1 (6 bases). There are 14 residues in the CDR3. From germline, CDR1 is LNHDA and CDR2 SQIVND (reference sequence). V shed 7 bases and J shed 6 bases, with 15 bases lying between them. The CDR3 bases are TGTGCCAGTACTTCTACAGGGTTTTCCGGGGAGCTGTTTTTT. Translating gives CASTSTGFSGELFF. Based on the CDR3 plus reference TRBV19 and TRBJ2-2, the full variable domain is DGGITQSPKYLFRKEGQNVTLSCEQNLNHDAMYWYRQDPGQGLRLIYYSQIVNDFQKGDIAEGYSVSREKKESFPLTVTSAQKNPTAFYLCASTSTGFSGELFFGEGSRLTVL.

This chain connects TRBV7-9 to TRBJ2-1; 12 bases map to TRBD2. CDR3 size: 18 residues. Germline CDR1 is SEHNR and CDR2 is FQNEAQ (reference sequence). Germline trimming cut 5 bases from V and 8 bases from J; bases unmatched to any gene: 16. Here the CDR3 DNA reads TGTGCCAGCAGCCCTCGGACTAGCGGGATTGAAATTTACCATGAGCAGTTCTTC. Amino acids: CASSPRTSGIEIYHEQFF.

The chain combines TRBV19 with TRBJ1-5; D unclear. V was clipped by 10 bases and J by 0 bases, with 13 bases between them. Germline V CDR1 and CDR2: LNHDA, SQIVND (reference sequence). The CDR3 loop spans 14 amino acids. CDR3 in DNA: TGTGCCACCCGCTCGGGGTATAGCAATCAGCCCCAGCATTTT. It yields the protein CATRSGYSNQPQHF.

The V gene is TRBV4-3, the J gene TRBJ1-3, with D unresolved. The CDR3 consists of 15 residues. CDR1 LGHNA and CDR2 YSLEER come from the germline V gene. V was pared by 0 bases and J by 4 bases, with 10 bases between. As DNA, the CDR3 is TGCGCCAGCAGCCAAGAGCGAGAGGGAGGAAACACCATATATTTT. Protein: CASSQEREGGNTIYF.

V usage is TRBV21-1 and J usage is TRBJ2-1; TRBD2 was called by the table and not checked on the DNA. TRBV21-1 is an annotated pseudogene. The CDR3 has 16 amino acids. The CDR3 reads CASSRENRKKYNEQFF. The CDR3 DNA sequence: TGTGCCAGCAGCAGGGAGAATCGAAAGAAGTACAATGAGCAGTTCTTC.

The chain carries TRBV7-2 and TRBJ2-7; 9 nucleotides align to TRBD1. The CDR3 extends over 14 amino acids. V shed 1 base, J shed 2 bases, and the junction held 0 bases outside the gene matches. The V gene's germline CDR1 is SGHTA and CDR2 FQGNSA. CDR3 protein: CASSLGQGAYEQYF. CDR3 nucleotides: TGTGCCAGCAGCTTAGGACAGGGGGCCTACGAGCAGTACTTC.

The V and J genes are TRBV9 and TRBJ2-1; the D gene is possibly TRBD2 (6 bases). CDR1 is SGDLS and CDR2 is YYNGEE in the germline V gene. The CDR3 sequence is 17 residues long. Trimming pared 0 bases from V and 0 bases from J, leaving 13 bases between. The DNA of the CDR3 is TGTGCCAGCAGCGTAGAGAGCGGGTCAAGCTCCTACAATGAGCAGTTCTTC. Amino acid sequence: CASSVESGSSSYNEQFF. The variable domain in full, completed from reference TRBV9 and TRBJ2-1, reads DSGVTQTPKHLITATGQRVTLRCSPRSGDLSVYWYQQSLDQGLQFLIQYYNGEERAKGNILERFSAQQFPDLHSELNLSSLELGDSALYFCASSVESGSSSYNEQFFGPGTRLTVL.

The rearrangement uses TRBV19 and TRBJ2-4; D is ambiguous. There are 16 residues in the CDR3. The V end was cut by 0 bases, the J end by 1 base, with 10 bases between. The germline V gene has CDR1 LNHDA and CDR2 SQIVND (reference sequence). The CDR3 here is CASSIDPAGAKNIQYF. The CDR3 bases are TGTGCCAGTAGTATAGATCCCGCCGGGGCCAAAAACATTCAGTACTTC.

DNA for the CDR3: TGTGCCAGCAGCTTTGACAGTAGATGGGGGATCAACACTGAAGCTTTCTTT. Encoded protein: CASSFDSRWGINTEAFF. The genes are TRBV5-4 and TRBJ1-1; TRBD1 is a possible D gene (5 bases). The V end lost 2 bases, the J end lost 2 bases, and 19 bases lay between the germline ends. Germline V gene sequence: CDR1 SGHNT, CDR2 YYREEE (reference sequence). This CDR3 has 17 residues.

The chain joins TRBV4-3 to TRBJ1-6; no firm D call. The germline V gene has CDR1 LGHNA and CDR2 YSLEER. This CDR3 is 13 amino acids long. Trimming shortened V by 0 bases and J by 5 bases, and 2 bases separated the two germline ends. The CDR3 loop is CASSQDDNSPLHF. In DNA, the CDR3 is TGCGCCAGCAGCCAAGATGATAATTCACCCCTCCACTTT.

The CDR3 sequence is CASSAGQAEAFF. Here the CDR3 DNA reads TGCGCCAGCAGTGCAGGACAGGCCGAAGCTTTCTTT. The J gene is TRBJ1-1, the V gene TRBV10-2, with 7 bases that match TRBD1. Germline V gives CDR1 WSHSY, CDR2 SAAADI. CDR3 length: 12 residues. The V gene end was trimmed by 4 bases and the J gene end by 8 bases; junction bases not matched to a gene: 4.

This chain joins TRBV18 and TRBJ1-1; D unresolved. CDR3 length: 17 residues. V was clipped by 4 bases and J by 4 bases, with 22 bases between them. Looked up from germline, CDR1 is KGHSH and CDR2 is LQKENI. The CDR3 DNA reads TGTGCCAGCTCACGAGCCAGGACGGGCCGTAGGATCACTGAAGCTTTCTTT. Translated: CASSRARTGRRITEAFF. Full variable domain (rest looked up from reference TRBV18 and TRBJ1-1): NAGVMQNPRHLVRRRGQEARLRCSPMKGHSHVYWYRQLPEEGLKFMVYLQKENIIDESGMPKERFSAEFPKEGPSILRIQQVVRGDSAAYFCASSRARTGRRITEAFFGQGTRLTVV.

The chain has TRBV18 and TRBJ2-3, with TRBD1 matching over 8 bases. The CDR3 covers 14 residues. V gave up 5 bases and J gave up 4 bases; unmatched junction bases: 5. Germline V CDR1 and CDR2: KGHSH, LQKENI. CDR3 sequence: CASSADRGSDTQYF. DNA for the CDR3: TGTGCCAGCTCAGCCGACAGGGGATCAGATACGCAGTATTTT.

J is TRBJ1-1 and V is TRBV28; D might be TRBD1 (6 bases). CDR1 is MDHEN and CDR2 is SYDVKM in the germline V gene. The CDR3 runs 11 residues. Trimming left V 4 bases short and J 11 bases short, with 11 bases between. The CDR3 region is CASSSGQRAFF. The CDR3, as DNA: TGTGCCAGCAGTTCCGGACAGAGGGCTTTCTTT.

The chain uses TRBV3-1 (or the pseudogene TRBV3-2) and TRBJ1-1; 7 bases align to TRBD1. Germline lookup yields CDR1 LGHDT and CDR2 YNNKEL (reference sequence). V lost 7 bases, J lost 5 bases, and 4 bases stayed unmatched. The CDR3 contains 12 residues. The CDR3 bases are TGTGCCAGCACTACAGGGGAAACTGAAGCTTTCTTT. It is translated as CASTTGETEAFF.

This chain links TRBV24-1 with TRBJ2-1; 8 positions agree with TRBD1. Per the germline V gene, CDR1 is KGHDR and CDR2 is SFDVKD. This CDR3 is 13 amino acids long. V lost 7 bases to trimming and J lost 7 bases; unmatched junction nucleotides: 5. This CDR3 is CATRTGDRNEQFF. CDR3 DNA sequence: TGTGCCACCAGGACAGGGGATAGAAATGAGCAGTTCTTC.

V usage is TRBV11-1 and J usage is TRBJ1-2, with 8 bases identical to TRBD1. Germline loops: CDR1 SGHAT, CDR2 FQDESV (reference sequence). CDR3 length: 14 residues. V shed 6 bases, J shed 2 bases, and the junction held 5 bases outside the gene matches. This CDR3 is CASRGTGLNYGYTF. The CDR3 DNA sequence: TGTGCCAGCAGGGGGACAGGCTTAAACTATGGCTACACCTTC.